The T cell receptor beta chain described here comes from a study of T cell clonotyping in hematopoietic cell transplantation. On this clone: Its antigen remains unidentified.

Broader study findings: Recipient TCR diversity dropped after transplant; expanded clonotypes rose from day 30 to 180. Higher Inverse Simpson Index values in graft donor and pretransplant recipient predicted broader posttransplant TCR diversity. Few recipient clonotypes overlapped donors; over 97% were de novo at given depth.

Data came from immunoSEQ multiplex PCR; TCRdb stores just in-frame clones and leaves some out. The table shows fewer than 80,000 clones, with 94% occurring only once. The sequencing sample was made of peripheral blood mononuclear cells. This sequence was found in a man aged 50-60 years in good health. Some clones in this sample may be carry-over from other donors' samples.

The CDR3 spells CSVPAEASYEQYF. The CDR3 nucleotides read TGCAGCGTGCCAGCGGAAGCCTCCTACGAGCAGTACTTC. The genes are TRBV29-1 and TRBJ2-7; D is perhaps TRBD2 (5 bases). The CDR3 is 13 residues long. The germline V and J ends were trimmed by 6 bases and 0 bases, with 12 bases remaining between them. Germline V CDR1 and CDR2: SQVTM, ANQGSEA.